Each of the 18 T cell receptor beta chains below was sequenced from the same sample in a study of shared clonotypes between healthy human individuals. Measured with immunoSEQ multiplex PCR; TCRdb has only the in-frame clones, and not every one. In the table there are approximately 740,000 clones, less than 85% of which are singletons. The sequenced sample was memory CD4+ T cells sorted from blood. Subset meaning: CD45RA-negative fraction. The receptors shown here come from a woman younger than 45 in good health.

This clone was seen a handful of times. The gene calls are TRBV14 and TRBJ1-1; D is ambiguous. From germline, CDR1 is SGHDN and CDR2 FVKESK. The ends were cut back, 1 base at V and 9 bases at J, with 12 bases in the middle. The CDR3 is 13 amino acids. CDR3 amino acids: CASSQGVGRKAFF. CDR3 in DNA: TGTGCCAGCAGCCAAGGGGTCGGTAGGAAAGCTTTCTTT. The whole variable domain, filled in from reference TRBV14 and TRBJ1-1, reads EAGVTQFPSHSVIEKGQTVTLRCDPISGHDNLYWYRRVMGKEIKFLLHFVKESKQDESGMPNNRFLAERTGGTYSTLKVQPAELEDSGVYFCASSQGVGRKAFFGQGTRLTVV.

This chain links TRBV11-3 with TRBJ2-4, with 7 bases lining up with TRBD1. V shed 0 bases, J shed 9 bases, and the junction held 8 bases outside the gene matches. CDR3 length equals 15 residues. Germline CDR1 SGHNT, CDR2 YENEEA. CDR3 region: CASSLDGDSRAIQYF. CDR3 coding DNA: TGTGCCAGCAGCTTAGATGGGGACAGTCGGGCCATTCAGTACTTC. Combining the CDR3 with reference TRBV11-3 and TRBJ2-4 gives the whole variable domain EAGVVQSPRYKIIEKKQPVAFWCNPISGHNTLYWYLQNLGQGPELLIRYENEEAVDDSQLPKDRFSAERLKGVDSTLKIQPAELGDSAVYLCASSLDGDSRAIQYFGAGTRLSVL.

With respect to this clone: A single base is all that separates this from a far larger clone, so a read error is likely. The gene calls are TRBV9 and TRBJ2-2; D possibly uses TRBD1 or TRBD2 (5 bases each). The CDR3 contains 15 residues. Germline V gene data show CDR1 as SGDLS and CDR2 as YYNGEE. Trimming removed 4 bases at V and 2 bases at J, with 12 bases between. The CDR3 sequence is CASSPGTRNTGELFF. The CDR3 nucleotides read TGTGCCAGCAGCCCAGGGACCAGAAACACCGGGGAGCTGTTTTTT.

V usage is TRBV9 and J usage is TRBJ2-3, with 10 bases identical to TRBD2. Germline CDR1 reads SGDLS; CDR2 reads YYNGEE. V gave up 8 bases and J gave up 2 bases; unmatched junction bases: 8. The length of the CDR3 is 15 residues. The CDR3 DNA is TGTGCCAGTTCCCTAGCGGGAGATCCCACAGATACGCAGTATTTT. This sequence encodes CASSLAGDPTDTQYF. The full variable domain, completed using reference TRBV9 and TRBJ2-3, is DSGVTQTPKHLITATGQRVTLRCSPRSGDLSVYWYQQSLDQGLQFLIQYYNGEERAKGNILERFSAQQFPDLHSELNLSSLELGDSALYFCASSLAGDPTDTQYFGPGTRLTVL.

The rearrangement joins TRBV18 to TRBJ2-5, with D possibly TRBD1 on 7 matching bases. The length of the CDR3 is 16 residues. In germline, CDR1 is KGHSH, CDR2 LQKENI. V was cut by 3 bases and J by 8 bases, with 22 bases left in between. The CDR3 nucleotides read TGTGCCAGCTCACCGGTAGGAGGGGGCGCTGGGGTTACCCAGTACTTC. Encoded protein: CASSPVGGGAGVTQYF.

The V call is TRBV5-1, the J call TRBJ1-2, with a possible D match to TRBD1 (5 bases). Germline CDR1 is SGHRS and CDR2 is YFSETQ. The CDR3 sequence is 15 residues long. Trimming shortened V by 1 base and J by 6 bases, and 16 bases separated the two germline ends. DNA for the CDR3: TGCGCCAGCAGCTTGCTGGCTAAGGGACCGGATGGCTACACCTTC. It specifies CASSLLAKGPDGYTF. The full variable domain, completed using reference TRBV5-1 and TRBJ1-2, is KAGVTQTPRYLIKTRGQQVTLSCSPISGHRSVSWYQQTPGQGLQFLFEYFSETQRNKGNFPGRFSGRQFSNSRSEMNVSTLELGDSALYLCASSLLAKGPDGYTFGSGTRLTVV.

Worth noting for this clone: Other DNA sequences within the sample encode an identical CDR3. The chain uses TRBV5-4 and TRBJ2-1; D is undetermined. The CDR3 runs 15 residues. Germline CDR1 is SGHNT and CDR2 is YYREEE (reference sequence). Trimming cost V 2 bases and J 0 bases, with 9 bases left between them. CDR3 DNA: TGTGCCAGCAGCTTAGGAACCAGCTCCTACAATGAGCAGTTCTTC. Translating it yields CASSLGTSSYNEQFF.

This clone was seen more than once but under ten times. The chain couples TRBV28 to TRBJ1-2; D is undetermined. Germline assignment: CDR1 MDHEN and CDR2 SYDVKM. V was cut by 3 bases and J by 5 bases, with 10 bases left in between. This CDR3 has 13 amino acids. Here the CDR3 reads CASSFPLKYGYTF. In DNA form, the CDR3 reads TGTGCCAGCAGTTTTCCCCTAAAGTATGGCTACACCTTC.

The chain is built from TRBV5-8 and TRBJ1-1; D is unresolved. This CDR3 region has 13 residues. From germline, CDR1 is SGHTS and CDR2 YDEGEE. V lost 1 base and J 5 bases, leaving 9 bases between the germline ends. The CDR3 nucleotides are TGTGCCAGCAGCTTGCTTTCCCCGACTGAAGCTTTCTTT. Residues: CASSLLSPTEAFF.

V usage is TRBV4-1 and J usage is TRBJ1-4, with 7 positions matching TRBD1. Germline values: CDR1 MGHRA, CDR2 YSYEKL. V lost 1 base, J lost 6 bases, and 5 bases stayed unmatched. There are 15 residues in the CDR3. The CDR3 loop is CASSQGQGEDEKLFF. CDR3 in DNA: TGCGCCAGCAGCCAAGGACAGGGTGAAGATGAAAAACTGTTTTTT.

V and J are TRBV28 and TRBJ2-3; a possible D gene is TRBD2 (6 bases). This CDR3 is 15 amino acids long. The germline V gene has CDR1 MDHEN and CDR2 SYDVKM. Trimming took off 4 bases at V and 3 bases at J, with 14 bases between the two ends. Here the CDR3 DNA reads TGTGCCAGCAGTTGGCGCGGGAAAGGGACAGATACGCAGTATTTT. This gives the protein CASSWRGKGTDTQYF.

This clone was detected a few times. The chain joins TRBV4-1 to TRBJ1-5; D perhaps matches TRBD1 (6 bases). Germline CDR1 MGHRA, CDR2 YSYEKL. V was pared by 0 bases and J by 2 bases, with 17 bases between. This CDR3 comprises 18 residues. The CDR3 region has the DNA TGCGCCAGCAGCCAAGATTATGGAGGGGCAGGGGGCAATCAGCCCCAGCATTTT. Amino acid sequence: CASSQDYGGAGGNQPQHF.

This chain links TRBV19 with TRBJ2-5; maybe TRBD2 (6 bases). The CDR3 covers 14 residues. Trimming took 1 base from V and 5 from J, leaving 11 bases between them. The germline gives CDR1 LNHDA, CDR2 SQIVND (reference sequence). CDR3 in amino acids: CASSIVGGLETQYF. CDR3 coding DNA: TGTGCCAGTAGTATAGTCGGGGGATTGGAGACCCAGTACTTC.

The chain is built from TRBV10-1 and TRBJ1-1; TRBD1 matches 9 bases. Trimming took 6 bases from V and 3 from J; bases not matched to a gene: 11. CDR1 and CDR2 from the germline V gene are WNHNN and SYGVQD (reference sequence). There are 16 residues in the CDR3. CDR3 sequence: CASRGDRDGPHTEAFF. The DNA of the CDR3 is TGCGCCAGCAGGGGGGACAGGGACGGACCCCACACTGAAGCTTTCTTT.

The rearrangement joins TRBV6-5 to TRBJ2-2; no clear D gene. The V end was cut by 2 bases, the J end by 7 bases, with 5 bases between. CDR3 length equals 12 residues. Germline CDR1 MNHEY, CDR2 SVGAGI. Here the CDR3 reads CASSYGRGELFF. The CDR3 DNA reads TGTGCCAGCAGTTACGGGCGCGGGGAGCTGTTTTTT.

This chain joins TRBV2 and TRBJ2-7; D perhaps matches TRBD1 (6 bases). CDR3 length: 14 amino acids. Germline values: CDR1 SNHLY, CDR2 FYNNEI. Trimming cost V 6 bases and J 2 bases, with 14 bases left between them. CDR3 residues: CASRLMDSTYEQYF. DNA for the CDR3: TGTGCCAGCAGGCTGATGGACAGTACCTACGAGCAGTACTTC.

V usage is TRBV5-4 and J usage is TRBJ2-7; possibly TRBD1 or TRBD2 for D (5 bases each). The CDR3 has 15 amino acids. In germline, CDR1 is SGHNT, CDR2 YYREEE (reference sequence). V dropped 4 bases and J dropped 4 bases, with 18 bases sitting between them. This CDR3 is CASSIGTDKGYEQYF. The CDR3 DNA reads as TGTGCCAGCAGCATAGGGACCGATAAGGGTTACGAGCAGTACTTC. Supplemented by reference TRBV5-4 and TRBJ2-7, the full variable domain reads ETGVTQSPTHLIKTRGQQVTLRCSSQSGHNTVSWYQQALGQGPQFIFQYYREEENGRGNFPPRFSGLQFPNYSSELNVNALELDDSALYLCASSIGTDKGYEQYFGPGTRLTVT.

CDR3 coding DNA: TGTGCCATCAGTGAGACTCCAACTAATGAAAAACTGTTTTTT. This encodes CAISETPTNEKLFF. The genes are TRBV10-3 and TRBJ1-4, with D uncertain. Germline CDR1 ENHRY, CDR2 SYGVKD. This CDR3 is 14 amino acids long. V was pared by 2 bases and J by 0 bases, with 4 bases between.